This T cell receptor (beta chain) stems from a study of regulatory T cells in long-lasting Graves disease. Time point in this sample: persistent/refractory GD, antithyroid drugs over 5 years with positive TRAb. After RNA was extracted from PBMCs, the TCR library was made from it. Guidelines of the American Thyroid Association were used to diagnose Graves' disease. The V gene's germline CDR1 is ENHRY and CDR2 SYGVKD. The germline V and J ends were trimmed by 3 bases and 3 bases, with 9 bases remaining between them. The CDR3 is made up of 13 amino acids. Researchers made TCR beta libraries by using iRepertoire HTBI primers and running Arm-PCR on CDR3 regions. TCRdb reprocessed the multiplex PCR reads via MiXCR and lists one record per CDR3 protein. The table records 350,000 to 450,000 distinct CDR3 sequences, around 20% of them present only once.

The rearrangement links TRBV10-3 to TRBJ2-7; unclear D gene. This specimen was peripheral blood mononuclear cells (PBMCs), taken when the disease was refractory, from a patient treated with antithyroid drugs. The TCR originated in a female donor with Graves disease. CDR3 region: CAISDNLFYEQYF. As DNA, the CDR3 is TGTGCCATCAGTGACAATCTTTTCTACGAGCAGTACTTC.